Following are 21 T cell receptor beta chains from one sample sequenced in a study of cytomegalovirus exposure and HLA in healthy donors. 13 Jbeta primers and 60 Vbeta primers were used for the PCR. Assay: immunoSEQ multiplex PCR; the TCRdb copy retains only in-frame clones and omits some. The sample includes some 91,000 clones, about 89% seen only once; the top ten take 9.2%. The material sequenced was PBMCs. The receptors originated from a man aged 30 to 39 in good health and CMV-seropositive.

This chain uses TRBV11-2 with TRBJ2-1, with 12 bases lining up with TRBD2. The germline CDR1 and CDR2 sequences are SGHAT and FQNNGV. The junction had 4 bases not matched to a gene; V was cut back by 4 bases and J by 6 bases. CDR3 length: 15 residues. CDR3 protein: CASSSSSGRANEQFF. The CDR3, as DNA: TGTGCCAGCAGCTCCTCTAGCGGGAGGGCCAATGAGCAGTTCTTC.

Written as DNA, the CDR3 is TGTGCCAGCAGTTACGGACAGATCGCGAACATTCAGTACTTC. Its translation: CASSYGQIANIQYF. V usage is TRBV28 and J usage is TRBJ2-4; a possible D gene is TRBD1 (6 bases). The CDR3 length is 14 residues. The V end lost 4 bases, the J end lost 7 bases, and 14 bases lay between the germline ends. Germline CDR1 and CDR2: MDHEN and SYDVKM.

This clone was picked up one time. The rearrangement links TRBV28 to TRBJ1-1, with 9 nucleotides matching TRBD1. The CDR3 covers 17 residues. Germline CDR1 is MDHEN and CDR2 is SYDVKM. V trimming: 2 bases; J trimming: 8 bases; junction bases outside the gene matches: 15. The CDR3 is CASSLPFPWDREGEAFF. The CDR3 bases are TGTGCCAGCAGTTTACCCTTCCCTTGGGACAGGGAGGGAGAAGCTTTCTTT. Full variable domain (outside the CDR3, taken from reference TRBV28 and TRBJ1-1): DVKVTQSSRYLVKRTGEKVFLECVQDMDHENMFWYRQDPGLGLRLIYFSYDVKMKEKGDIPEGYSVSREKKERFSLILESASTNQTSMYLCASSLPFPWDREGEAFFGQGTRLTVV.

This chain connects TRBV2 to TRBJ2-7, with TRBD1 matching over 11 bases. The V gene end was trimmed by 4 bases and the J gene end by 4 bases; junction bases not matched to a gene: 6. Germline lookup yields CDR1 SNHLY and CDR2 FYNNEI. The CDR3 has 15 amino acids. CDR3 region: CASSVGGQGEYEQYF. The CDR3 region has the DNA TGTGCCAGCAGTGTAGGGGGACAGGGGGAGTACGAGCAGTACTTC.

This chain joins TRBV5-6 and TRBJ2-7, with D possibly matching TRBD1 (6 bases). Germline V CDR1 and CDR2: SGHDT, YYEEEE. This CDR3 contains 19 residues. V was clipped by 0 bases and J by 4 bases, with 26 bases between them. This CDR3 is CASSLGPPGDTPLAYEQYF. Here the CDR3 DNA reads TGTGCCAGCAGCTTGGGCCCCCCCGGGGACACCCCTCTGGCTTACGAGCAGTACTTC.

J is TRBJ1-1 and V is TRBV5-1; TRBD1 aligns across 8 bases. CDR1 is SGHRS and CDR2 is YFSETQ in the germline V gene. The CDR3 contains 15 residues. Trimming cost V 4 bases and J 0 bases; bases outside gene matches: 5. In nucleotides, the CDR3 is TGCGCCAGCAGCGCCGGACAGGGTATGAACACTGAAGCTTTCTTT. Translation: CASSAGQGMNTEAFF. The variable domain in full, completed from reference TRBV5-1 and TRBJ1-1, reads KAGVTQTPRYLIKTRGQQVTLSCSPISGHRSVSWYQQTPGQGLQFLFEYFSETQRNKGNFPGRFSGRQFSNSRSEMNVSTLELGDSALYLCASSAGQGMNTEAFFGQGTRLTVV.

This chain uses TRBV7-8 with TRBJ1-3; D possibly corresponds to TRBD1 (5 bases). V was shortened by 2 bases and J by 2 bases, with 7 bases between the two germline ends. The CDR3 is 14 residues long. The germline CDR1 and CDR2 sequences are SGHVS and FQNEAQ. CDR3 amino acids: CASSLTTAGNTIYF. CDR3 nucleotide sequence: TGTGCCAGCAGCTTAACGACAGCTGGAAACACCATATATTTT.

The chain joins TRBV27 to TRBJ2-7, with 10 bases lining up with TRBD1. V lost 5 bases, J lost 4 bases, and 5 bases stayed unmatched. This CDR3 comprises 14 residues. Germline V gene data show CDR1 as MNHEY and CDR2 as SMNVEV (reference sequence). In DNA, the CDR3 is TGTGCCAGCAGTACGACAGGGGGCGGTTACGAGCAGTACTTC. This sequence encodes CASSTTGGGYEQYF.

The V and J genes are TRBV28 and TRBJ1-5; D may be TRBD1 (5 bases). Germline CDR1 and CDR2: MDHEN and SYDVKM. This CDR3 comprises 15 residues. Trimming shortened V by 2 bases and J by 5 bases, and 13 bases separated the two germline ends. CDR3 amino acids: CASSLQGRQDQPQHF. The CDR3 region has the DNA TGTGCCAGCAGTTTACAGGGTAGGCAGGATCAGCCCCAGCATTTT.

J is TRBJ1-4 and V is TRBV29-1; maybe TRBD1 (5 bases). CDR3 length: 13 amino acids. Trimming cost V 5 bases and J 8 bases, with 15 bases left between them. Germline CDR1 is SQVTM and CDR2 is ANQGSEA. DNA of the CDR3: TGCAGCGTTCGCGGGACGTTTCGGGAAAAACTGTTTTTT. Protein: CSVRGTFREKLFF.

V and J are TRBV5-5 and TRBJ2-5; the D gene is possibly TRBD1 (6 bases). CDR3 length: 17 residues. The germline gives CDR1 SGHKS, CDR2 YYEKEE (reference sequence). The germline V and J ends were trimmed by 0 bases and 2 bases, with 17 bases remaining between them. DNA for the CDR3: TGTGCCAGCAGCTTGGAATTTGGGGGCCCCCTTCAAGAGACCCAGTACTTC. This encodes CASSLEFGGPLQETQYF. Variable domain in full (rest from reference TRBV5-5 and TRBJ2-5): DAGVTQSPTHLIKTRGQQVTLRCSPISGHKSVSWYQQVLGQGPQFIFQYYEKEERGRGNFPDRFSARQFPNYSSELNVNALLLGDSALYLCASSLEFGGPLQETQYFGPGTRLLVL.

The CDR3 DNA is TGTGCCAGCTCACCACCCGGACTAGCGGAAGAGACCCAGTACTTC. This sequence encodes CASSPPGLAEETQYF. The rearrangement joins TRBV18 to TRBJ2-5; TRBD2 aligns across 10 bases. Germline trimming cut 0 bases from V and 3 bases from J; bases unmatched to any gene: 1. Germline CDR1 KGHSH, CDR2 LQKENI. There are 15 residues in the CDR3.

The genes are TRBV5-4 and TRBJ2-3; 12 bases map to TRBD2. The V segment lost 4 bases and the J segment 6 bases; nucleotides outside the gene matches: 12. The CDR3 loop spans 17 amino acids. The germline CDR1 and CDR2 sequences are SGHNT and YYREEE (reference sequence). CDR3 protein: CASSRRTSGTSDDTQYF. The CDR3 DNA reads as TGTGCCAGCAGCCGACGGACTAGCGGGACGTCGGATGATACGCAGTATTTT.

V usage is TRBV2 and J usage is TRBJ2-7; 11 nucleotides agree with TRBD1. V gave up 8 bases and J gave up 9 bases; unmatched junction bases: 9. Per the germline V gene, CDR1 is SNHLY and CDR2 is FYNNEI. The CDR3 is 13 residues long. The CDR3 spells CASRDRGVRRQYF. Here the CDR3 DNA reads TGTGCCAGCCGGGACAGGGGGGTACGACGGCAGTACTTC.

This chain links TRBV10-1 with TRBJ1-5, with 10 positions matching TRBD1. Per the germline V gene, CDR1 is WNHNN and CDR2 is SYGVQD (reference sequence). The CDR3 runs 16 residues. Germline trimming cut 1 base from V and 3 bases from J; bases unmatched to any gene: 3. CDR3 nucleotide sequence: TGCGCCAGCAGTGAGTGGGACAGGGGTAACAATCAGCCCCAGCATTTT. As protein: CASSEWDRGNNQPQHF.

The genes are TRBV19 and TRBJ2-1; 7 nucleotides match TRBD1. The CDR3 has 15 residues. V lost 4 bases to trimming and J lost 12 bases; unmatched junction nucleotides: 15. Germline CDR1 reads LNHDA; CDR2 reads SQIVND (reference sequence). The CDR3 region is CASSTLEQGIIGQFF. Here the CDR3 DNA reads TGTGCCAGTAGTACCCTAGAACAGGGGATTATCGGGCAGTTCTTC. Supplemented by reference TRBV19 and TRBJ2-1, the full variable domain reads DGGITQSPKYLFRKEGQNVTLSCEQNLNHDAMYWYRQDPGQGLRLIYYSQIVNDFQKGDIAEGYSVSREKKESFPLTVTSAQKNPTAFYLCASSTLEQGIIGQFFGPGTRLTVL.

V is TRBV14 and J is TRBJ2-1; 8 bases match TRBD1. V shed 3 bases and J 6 bases; nucleotides not matched to a gene: 7. The germline V gene has CDR1 SGHDN and CDR2 FVKESK. This CDR3 has 15 residues. The CDR3 here is CASSQRTGFFNEQFF. The CDR3 DNA reads as TGTGCCAGCAGCCAGAGGACAGGGTTTTTCAATGAGCAGTTCTTC.

Remarks on this clone: Other DNA sequences in this sample translate to the same CDR3. The chain uses TRBV5-6 and TRBJ1-4; D not resolved. The CDR3 contains 13 residues. V gave up 0 bases and J gave up 8 bases, with 8 bases separating them. CDR1 is SGHDT and CDR2 is YYEEEE in the germline V gene. The CDR3 sequence is CASSLGQSEKLFF. CDR3 in DNA: TGTGCCAGCAGCTTGGGGCAGTCGGAAAAACTGTTTTTT.

J is TRBJ2-3 and V is TRBV6-4, with a tentative D call TRBD1 (5 bases). V was cut by 6 bases and J by 4 bases, with 14 bases left in between. The CDR3 is made up of 14 amino acids. Looked up from germline, CDR1 is MRHNA and CDR2 is SNTAGT. The CDR3 region has the DNA TGTGCCAGCAGCCAGTCGACAGATCCAGATACGCAGTATTTT. This codes for CASSQSTDPDTQYF.

The chain joins TRBV27 to TRBJ2-1; 13 bases are a match to TRBD2. The V gene's germline CDR1 is MNHEY and CDR2 SMNVEV (reference sequence). This CDR3 is 15 amino acids long. With V trimmed by 4 bases and J by 7 bases, 4 bases remained unmatched. The CDR3 DNA follows: TGTGCCAGCAGTTCGGGACTAGCGGGAATAAATGAGCAGTTCTTC. Encoded protein: CASSSGLAGINEQFF.

J is TRBJ1-2 and V is TRBV28; D is perhaps TRBD1 (6 bases). Trimming stripped 2 bases from V and 13 bases from J, with 14 bases between. This CDR3 is 12 amino acids long. Germline-derived CDR1 and CDR2 are MDHEN and SYDVKM. This chain's CDR3 is CASSLEGVDFTF. The CDR3 region has the DNA TGTGCCAGCAGTTTAGAGGGGGTTGATTTCACCTTC.